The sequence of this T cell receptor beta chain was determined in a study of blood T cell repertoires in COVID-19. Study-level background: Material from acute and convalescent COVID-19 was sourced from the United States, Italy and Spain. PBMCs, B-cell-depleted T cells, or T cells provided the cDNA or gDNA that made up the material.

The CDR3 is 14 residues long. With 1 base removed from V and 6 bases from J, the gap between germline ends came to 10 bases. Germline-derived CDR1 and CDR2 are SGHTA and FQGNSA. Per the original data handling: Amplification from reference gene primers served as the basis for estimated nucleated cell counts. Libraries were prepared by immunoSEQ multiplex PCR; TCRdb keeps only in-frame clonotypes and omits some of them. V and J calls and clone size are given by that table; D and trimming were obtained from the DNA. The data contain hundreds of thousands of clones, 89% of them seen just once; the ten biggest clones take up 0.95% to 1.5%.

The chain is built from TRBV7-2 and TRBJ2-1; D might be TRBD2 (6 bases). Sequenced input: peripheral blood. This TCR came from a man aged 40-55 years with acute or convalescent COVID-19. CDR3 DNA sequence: TGTGCCAGCAGCTTAGAAAGCGGGCCCAATGAGCAGTTCTTC. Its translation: CASSLESGPNEQFF.